Included here is one TCR beta chain sequence, with context. The target antigen is unknown. HTBI primers from iRepertoire and Arm-PCR of CDR3 regions yielded the TCR beta libraries. Each CDR3 protein gets one entry after TCRdb re-called the multiplex PCR reads with MiXCR. The repertoire holds a few hundred thousand distinct CDR3 sequences, with 20% to 25% as singletons. The sample comes from a study of regulatory T cells in long-lasting Graves disease. Study-level points and caveats: There was favoring of TRBV28, TRBJ1-2 and TRBJ2-5 in persistent disease.

Per the germline V gene, CDR1 is SGHKS and CDR2 is YYEKEE (reference sequence). The CDR3 length is 14 residues. With V trimmed by 4 bases and J by 7 bases, 6 bases remained unmatched. Sample time point: newly diagnosed GD, antithyroid drugs for less than 3 months. TCR sequences were obtained from RNA taken from PBMCs. The V and J genes are TRBV5-5 and TRBJ1-2; 11 nucleotides align to TRBD1. This TCR was sampled from a female donor with Graves disease. The material was peripheral blood mononuclear cells (PBMCs), obtained at new diagnosis, from a patient treated with antithyroid drugs. CDR3 in amino acids: CASSLSDRGLGYTF. CDR3 nucleotides: TGTGCCAGCAGCCTCTCGGACAGGGGGCTTGGCTACACCTTC.